A selection of T cell receptor beta chains follows, all from one sample in a study of blood T cell repertoires in COVID-19. TCRdb's table, derived via immunoSEQ multiplex PCR, lists solely in-frame clones and lacks some. The data show about 150,000 clones, 79% seen once. The sequenced sample consisted of peripheral blood. The receptors here all came from a man between 50 and 59 years old with active or convalescent COVID-19. Each CDR3 is given with its conserved first and last residue. The D gene is left open where the match is weak. Expanded clones are given a class, and other clones once, few, many or no size at all.

V: TRBV6-1
J: TRBJ2-2
D: NA
size: NA
DNA: TGTGCCAGCAGTGAAATAGGACACCCATATAGCGGGGAGCTGTTTTTT
CDR3: CASSEIGHPYSGELFF

V: TRBV27
J: TRBJ2-2
D: NA
size: many
DNA: TGTGCCAGCAGTTTATACCTACAGGACACCGGGGAGCTGTTTTTT
CDR3: CASSLYLQDTGELFF

V: TRBV20-1
J: TRBJ2-1
D: NA
size: few
DNA: TGCAGTGCTAGAGAAGCTGACTGGGTGTTCTTC
CDR3: CSAREADWVFF

V: TRBV2
J: TRBJ1-3
D: NA
size: NA
DNA: TGTGCCAGCATAGGGGCTTTAGGGAACACCATATATTTT
CDR3: CASIGALGNTIYF

V: TRBV7-2
J: TRBJ2-1
D: NA
size: NA
DNA: TGTGCCAGCAGCTTTATCACTAGCACCCCGGGTGAGCAGTTCTTC
CDR3: CASSFITSTPGEQFF

V: TRBV19
J: TRBJ2-3
D: NA
size: NA
DNA: TGTGCCAGTAGTATATCCTCGACTATATCCGGAGATACGCAGTATTTT
CDR3: CASSISSTISGDTQYF

V: TRBV5-5
J: TRBJ2-2
D: TRBD2
size: NA
DNA: TGTGCCAGCAGCAGGGGTGCGGGAGCCCTCACCGGGGAGCTGTTTTTT
CDR3: CASSRGAGALTGELFF

V: TRBV5-1
J: TRBJ2-1
D: TRBD2
size: few
DNA: TGCGCCAGCAGCTTGACCCGGACACCGGGACTAGCCTACAATGAGCAGTTCTTC
CDR3: CASSLTRTPGLAYNEQFF

V: TRBV30
J: TRBJ1-2
D: TRBD1
size: few
DNA: TGTGCCTGGAAAAGGGACAGGGCATACCAAAACTATGGCTACACCTTC
CDR3: CAWKRDRAYQNYGYTF

V: TRBV13
J: TRBJ2-3
D: TRBD2
size: once
DNA: TGTGCCAGCAGCTTAGAACTAGCGGGAGGGGCAGATACGCAGTATTTT
CDR3: CASSLELAGGADTQYF

V: TRBV24-1
J: TRBJ2-3
D: TRBD1
size: few
DNA: TGTGCCGCCTCTGACAGGGTAGGAGATACGCAGTATTTT
CDR3: CAASDRVGDTQYF

V: TRBV7-8
J: TRBJ1-1
D: TRBD1
size: NA
DNA: TGTGCCAGCACACACAGGGGGTCCACTGAAGCTTTCTTT
CDR3: CASTHRGSTEAFF

V: TRBV5-8
J: TRBJ2-2
D: TRBD2
size: NA
DNA: TGTGCCAGCAGCTTGAAGGGACTAGCGGAAGGGCGGACCGGGGAGCTGTTTTTT
CDR3: CASSLKGLAEGRTGELFF

V: TRBV4-1
J: TRBJ2-7
D: NA
size: NA
DNA: TGCGCCAGCAGCCAAGAAGGCACTTTCAGGGAGCAGTACTTC
CDR3: CASSQEGTFREQYF

V: TRBV27
J: TRBJ2-5
D: TRBD2
size: NA
DNA: TGTGCCAGCAGTCCGACTCCACTAGCGGGGTCCCAAGAGACCCAGTACTTC
CDR3: CASSPTPLAGSQETQYF

V: TRBV19
J: TRBJ1-5
D: NA
size: NA
DNA: TGTGCCAGTAGTCATACAGGGCCTCAGCCCCAGCATTTT
CDR3: CASSHTGPQPQHF

V: TRBV7-3
J: TRBJ2-1
D: TRBD2
size: NA
DNA: TGTGCCAGCAGCCGCGGACCGGGACTAGCGGCCTCCTACAATGAGCAGTTCTTC
CDR3: CASSRGPGLAASYNEQFF

V: TRBV19
J: TRBJ1-5
D: NA
size: NA
DNA: TGTGCCAGTAACCTGGACGGGGATCAGCCCCAGCATTTT
CDR3: CASNLDGDQPQHF

V: TRBV11-2
J: TRBJ1-1
D: NA
size: NA
DNA: TGTGCCAGCAGCTTAGAGAGGGGGAATGAAGCTTTCTTT
CDR3: CASSLERGNEAFF

V: TRBV28
J: TRBJ2-3
D: NA
size: NA
DNA: TGTGCCAGCAGTTTATCCCCCAATGTTGTGAGCACAGATACGCAGTATTTT
CDR3: CASSLSPNVVSTDTQYF

V: TRBV27
J: TRBJ2-2
D: NA
size: NA
DNA: TGTGCCAGCAGCTCGGACTACACCACCGGGGAGCTGTTTTTT
CDR3: CASSSDYTTGELFF

V: TRBV11-2
J: TRBJ2-7
D: TRBD2
size: NA
DNA: TGTGCCAGCAGCTTAGATGGGGCTAGCGGGTATATCTACGAGCAGTACTTC
CDR3: CASSLDGASGYIYEQYF

V: TRBV7-9
J: TRBJ2-1
D: TRBD1
size: NA
DNA: TGTGCCAGCAGCTGGACAGGGTCCTACAATGAGCAGTTCTTC
CDR3: CASSWTGSYNEQFF

V: TRBV7-2
J: TRBJ2-2
D: TRBD1
size: NA
DNA: TGTGCCAGCAGCTCTAGACAGGGGCGCGACGGGGAGCTGTTTTTT
CDR3: CASSSRQGRDGELFF

V: TRBV10-3
J: TRBJ1-5
D: TRBD1
size: NA
DNA: TGTGCCATCGGGACAGGGGATCAGCCCCAGCATTTT
CDR3: CAIGTGDQPQHF

V: TRBV7-8
J: TRBJ2-1
D: NA
size: NA
DNA: TGTGCCAGCAGCTTAGCGTCTAGCGTAGGTGAGCAGTTCTTC
CDR3: CASSLASSVGEQFF

V: TRBV9
J: TRBJ2-7
D: NA
size: once
DNA: TGTGCCAGCAGCACAGGACAGTACCCCTACGAGCAGTACTTC
CDR3: CASSTGQYPYEQYF

V: TRBV7-8
J: TRBJ2-1
D: TRBD2
size: NA
DNA: TGTGCCAGCAGCTTACTAGCGGGAGGGCCGGAAGAGCAGTTCTTC
CDR3: CASSLLAGGPEEQFF

V: TRBV6-5
J: TRBJ1-2
D: TRBD1
size: few
DNA: TGTGCCAGCAGTTACTTGTCCGGGGACAGCTATGGCTACACCTTC
CDR3: CASSYLSGDSYGYTF

V: TRBV7-9
J: TRBJ1-3
D: NA
size: few
DNA: TGTGCCAGCAGCCCAACTTTGATGCGGAACACCATATATTTT
CDR3: CASSPTLMRNTIYF

V: TRBV6-1
J: TRBJ2-1
D: TRBD2
size: NA
DNA: TGTGCCAGCAGTGAAGCGCGCCTAGCGGGAGTGAATGAGCAGTTCTTC
CDR3: CASSEARLAGVNEQFF

V: TRBV12-3/TRBV12-4
J: TRBJ2-7
D: NA
size: NA
DNA: NA
CDR3: CASSFGTGAYF

V: TRBV28
J: TRBJ2-2
D: TRBD2
size: once
DNA: TGTGCCAGCCGACTAGCGGGAAACACCGGGGAGCTGTTTTTT
CDR3: CASRLAGNTGELFF

V: TRBV5-8
J: TRBJ1-6
D: NA
size: NA
DNA: TGTGCCAGCAGCTGGGGGGGACGGACCCTCCACTTT
CDR3: CASSWGGRTLHF

V: TRBV7-9
J: TRBJ2-7
D: TRBD2
size: NA
DNA: TGTGCCAGCAGCCCCCGACTAGCGGCCTCAAACGAGCAGTACTTC
CDR3: CASSPRLAASNEQYF

V: TRBV7-9
J: TRBJ2-2
D: NA
size: NA
DNA: TGTGCCAGCAGCCGAGGACTCCTAACGAACACCGGGGAGCTGTTTTTT
CDR3: CASSRGLLTNTGELFF

V: TRBV7-8
J: TRBJ1-3
D: TRBD1
size: once
DNA: TGTGCCAGCAGCTCGACAGGGGGCGGAAACACCATATATTTT
CDR3: CASSSTGGGNTIYF

V: TRBV19
J: TRBJ2-1
D: NA
size: NA
DNA: TGTGCCAGTAGTATAGGTAGCTCTGAGAAGCAGTTCTTC
CDR3: CASSIGSSEKQFF

V: TRBV18
J: TRBJ2-7
D: TRBD1
size: NA
DNA: TGTGCCAGCTCACCCGGGACAGGGAGGCACGAGCAGTACTTC
CDR3: CASSPGTGRHEQYF

V: TRBV28
J: TRBJ1-4
D: NA
size: NA
DNA: TGTGCCAGCAGTTTTCAGCCGGCGGTAAAACTGTTTTTT
CDR3: CASSFQPAVKLFF

V: TRBV5-6
J: TRBJ2-5
D: NA
size: NA
DNA: TGTGCCAGCAGCACGACAGAGCCCCGTGAGACCCAGTACTTC
CDR3: CASSTTEPRETQYF

V: TRBV2
J: TRBJ2-2
D: TRBD2
size: NA
DNA: TGTGCCAGCAGTCCTCAACTAGCGACGAACACCGGGGAGCTGTTTTTT
CDR3: CASSPQLATNTGELFF